This T cell receptor (beta chain) was identified in a study of CD4 T cells in relation to SARS-CoV-2 and coronaviruses (dated by TCRdb to the early 2020s). Context from the whole study: In the ViraFEST assay, PBMCs were cultured with antigen for 9 to 10 days, after which TCR beta CDR3s were sequenced to identify antigen-specific clonal expansions. An HIV-1 Nef peptide pool or a no-peptide culture served as the negative reference condition. Using patient-derived lymphoblastoid cell lines, the shared crossreactive spike epitopes were mapped to their HLA restriction. At the level of individual TCR clonotypes, the study evaluated whether memory CD4+ T cells crossreact between the spike proteins of SARS-CoV-2 and those of common cold coronaviruses. The Adaptive Biotechnologies TCR-sequencing kit was used for samples from a few pre-COVID donors and for the naive versus memory experiments, whereas the other data were Illumina-based. A different, Illumina-based TCR-beta assay was used to sequence expansion assays from other donors in the study.

What the study reported, not specific to this receptor: In around three fifths of donors, memory CD4+ clonotypes turned up that crossrecognized SARS-CoV-2 and at least one common cold coronavirus spike. No donor contributed both pre-pandemic and post-infection samples, which limited tracing the source of pre-existing responses. Significantly weaker SARS-CoV-2-driven expansion was shown by crossreactive clones than by monoreactive clones, consistent with antigenic imprinting. Since the crossreactivity analysis centred on spike protein, crossreactivity against other viral proteins was not assessed. The study was constrained by small numbers of patients and of tested TCRs.

The library relied on the immunoSEQ multiplex PCR assay. The authors processed their data as follows. During preprocessing, nonproductive sequences were removed, as were CDR3s that did not start with C, did not end with F or W, or were shorter than 7 amino acids. The MANAFEST web app identified antigen-specific clonotypes based on expansion compared with the reference and other culture wells. A clone was considered positive if the clone showed significant expansion compared with the reference culture in 2 of 3 replicate wells at an FDR below 0.05. Positive clones also required significant expansion versus all other tandem wells and an odds ratio above 5. CDR3 homology was quantified as pairwise Levenshtein distance, calculated with the stringdist R package after three terminal residues were trimmed from each end. Here the immuneACCESS table is served through TCRdb, limited to in-frame sequences with V and J called. Missing clones are a known gap in these copies; in checked studies unresolved V genes cover under half, and the rest lacks a known reason. That table gives V, J and clone size, and the DNA gave D and trimming. The sample contains over 25,000 clones, about 81% of them found a single time. The top ten clonotypes cover around 13% of the sample.

A word on this clone: Its target antigen remains unknown. No base-level quality is on record; no much larger clone is a single base apart.

CD4+ T cells from unexposed donors were collected before the COVID-19 pandemic (2011-2018). After less than eleven days of culture, CD4+ T cells were isolated with the EasySep CD4+ T cell isolation kit. As cell number allowed, CD4+ T cells from unexposed donors were tested for reactivity to SARS-CoV-2 S and N and to four common cold coronavirus spike pools. PBMCs were cultured at over 1.5 million per well in IMDM supplemented with roughly 5% human AB serum and about 9.3 IU/ml IL-2. Half of the culture medium was replaced with fresh IL-2-containing medium on days 3 and 7. In general, every peptide culture condition was set up in three replicate wells. The leukapheresis product for the unexposed donors was obtained through commercial purchase. PBMCs were isolated from leukapheresis product or whole blood by Ficoll-Paque PLUS gradient centrifugation. PBMCs were either used fresh in the expansion assay or cryopreserved at -140 degrees C. The QIAamp Micro DNA Kit was used to extract genomic DNA from the CD4+ T cells.

Counted from cysteine to phenylalanine, this CDR3 has 13 amino acids. Only the CDR3 part of the read is kept: 39 bases, read in frame from the first base. Here V drops 2 bases and J drops 5 bases, and the junction holds 2 bases not matched to any gene. Based on the germline V gene, the CDR1 and CDR2 sequences are SGDLS and YYNGEE. The TCR was taken from a human donor in good health. The sample consisted of CD4+ T cells from PBMCs, cultured in vitro. The chain was built from TRBV9 and TRBJ2-7; TRBD1 fits 9 bases in the junction. The DNA sequence follows: TGTGCCAGCAGCGTCCGGACAGGGGACGAGCAGTACTTC. Its amino acids are CASSVRTGDEQYF.